This entry describes one T cell receptor (beta chain). Antigen specificity is unknown. The data belong to a study of T-cell reconstitution after alpha-beta-depleted transplantation in children. Germline CDR1 SGHVS, CDR2 FQNEAQ. The V and J ends lost 3 bases and 6 bases respectively, with 8 bases between them. This CDR3 region has 13 residues. During its preparation, the TCRbeta library received unique molecular identifiers. In TCRdb, the PCR reads were re-called with MiXCR into one record per CDR3 protein. Counted here are about 900,000 distinct CDR3 sequences, under 30% occurring once; the ten biggest clones make up 28%. The study, taken as a whole, reports: Surviving recipient T cells and thymic progenitors produced the high day-60 TCRbeta diversity seen in some patients. Expanded graft clones, several hundred of them, were reportedly the source of alpha-beta T cells about two months after transplant. A year had passed since transplant, and T-cell counts and diversity by then came mostly from newly produced T cells.

This receptor was identified in a boy in the first two years of life who had a stem cell transplant for SCID, so the T cells may come from the graft donor. The chain recombines TRBV7-8 with TRBJ2-2; D unresolved. The starting material was PBMCs, mostly from graft donor cells, obtained 360 days after TCRalphabeta/CD19-depleted stem cell transplant. CDR3 coding DNA: TGTGCCAGCAGCTTTAAGGTAGCCGGGGAGCTGTTTTTT. Its translation: CASSFKVAGELFF.